This record concerns one T cell receptor (beta chain) sequence. Its matching antigen is unknown. After constant-region reverse-primer amplification, full-length variable regions underwent semi-nested PCR with Nested Universal Primer A. TCRdb re-called the 5' RACE reads through MiXCR, storing one row per CDR3 protein. The data contain about 42,000 distinct CDR3 sequences, around 30% of them singletons. General observations from the study: Tumor Tregs overlapped most with tumor, then blood, naive CD4+ cells. Tumor memory CD4+ T cell TCR gene usage clustered with blood and lymph node memory CD4+ cells and lymph node naive CD4+ cells.

Memory CD4+ cells were defined as CD4+CD45RO+CD25-. The germline V gene encodes CDR1 SGHTA and CDR2 FQGNSA. V shed 5 bases and J 0 bases; nucleotides not matched to a gene: 8. There are 18 residues in the CDR3. The sequenced sample was tumor-infiltrating memory CD4+ T cells sorted from the breast tumor. Subset specified: memory CD4+ T cells, CD4+CD45RO+CD25-. The chain joins TRBV7-2 to TRBJ2-6; 9 positions match TRBD2. This TCR derives from a female donor with breast cancer. CDR3 sequence: CASSPRGLADSGANVLTF. CDR3 bases: TGTGCCAGCAGCCCAAGGGGACTAGCAGACTCTGGGGCCAACGTCCTGACTTTC.